This TCR beta chain is from a study of T cell clonality in common variable immunodeficiency. The length of the CDR3 is 13 residues. Germline-derived CDR1 and CDR2 are DFQATT and SNEGSKA (reference sequence). Trimming removed 7 bases from V and 3 bases from J; junction bases left unmatched: 6. Sequencing input was equivalent genomic DNA from CVID and controls. Profiled with immunoSEQ multiplex PCR; TCRdb holds only in-frame clones, not every one. Observed are tens of thousands of clones, no singletons, with the top ten taking around 2.5%. Patients and controls were mostly of Caucasian heritage. All CVID subjects were on immunoglobulin replacement for at least one year. Study observations and caveats: Repertoire-complication correlations in CVID were limited by patient heterogeneity. Reportedly, TCR beta sequences from common variable immunodeficiency showed fewer deletions and N-nucleotide insertions.

This clone was observed at least ten times. Its antigen is not identified. The CDR3 goes on 3 residues after the read ends, and that part is filled in from the germline J gene. The sequence derives from a human donor with common variable immunodeficiency. The chain combines TRBV20-1 with TRBJ2-5, with 9 bases fitting TRBD2. Sequenced sample: peripheral blood mononuclear cells. The CDR3 bases that were read are TGCAGTGGGTGGGCTAGCGGGAAAGAGACC. It codes for CSGWASGKET. The CDR3 as a whole reads CSGWASGKETQYF.